This TCR beta chain is from a study of low-dose radiotherapy and immunotherapy resistance in tumors. Study-wide background: Cohort 2 was treated with 1 Gy per fraction every two weeks, amounting to 13 Gy across 26 weeks. Ipilimumab 1 mg/kg every six weeks, together with nivolumab 240 mg every two weeks, was given intravenously to patients.

Alpha and beta chains were covered, as first-strand cDNA relied on TRAV- and TRBV-specific primers. A roughly 20-cycle PCR with a constant-region primer and V-primer adapter amplified TCRs. TCRdb re-called the reads through MiXCR, storing one row per CDR3 protein. Here the sample spans more than 50,000 distinct CDR3 sequences, less than 25% being singletons. This clonotype has more than one count but fewer than ten. Regarding time point: before trial treatment. Treatment of the donors consisted of nivolumab and ipilimumab (plus aspirin, low-dose cyclophosphamide and low-dose radiotherapy). CDR1 and CDR2 from the germline V gene are SGHNT and YYREEE (reference sequence). The CDR3 has 13 amino acids. The V end was cut by 0 bases, the J end by 7 bases, with 8 bases between.

The V call is TRBV5-4, the J call TRBJ2-1; D remains ambiguous. Material: PBMCs, obtained before treatment. The TCR was taken from a male donor with prostate cancer. CDR3 in amino acids: CASSLVRSNEQFF. CDR3 nucleotides: TGTGCCAGCAGCTTGGTTCGCAGTAATGAGCAGTTCTTC.